This T cell receptor (beta chain) came from a study of Tregs in tolerant kidney transplant recipients. Study outcomes and limitations: Donor-specific Treg expansion exceeded global Treg expansion in tolerant patients, suggesting antigen drive. This study did not directly address biological reproducibility.

Losses at the gene ends were 6 bases for V and 3 bases for J; bases not matched to a gene: 7. CDR3 size: 16 residues. CDR1 and CDR2 (germline): SGHNT, YENEEA. CFSE-labeled recipient PBMCs were cultured five to seven days with irradiated graft donor PBMCs, then FACS-sorted. Assay used: immunoSEQ multiplex PCR; TCRdb lists only in-frame clones, some missing. The sample yields 15,000 to 18,000 clones, around 50% seen once. Concerning this clone: Its antigen remains unknown.

The sequence was collected from a human patient who received a combined kidney and bone marrow transplant. The material was CD4+ T cells from blood cultured with allogeneic cells, obtained before the transplant. The V and J genes are TRBV11-3 and TRBJ2-3; 12 bases are shared with TRBD2. This chain's CDR3 is CASSSGLAGRTDTQYF. Written as DNA, the CDR3 is TGTGCCAGCAGTTCAGGACTAGCGGGGAGAACAGATACGCAGTATTTT.